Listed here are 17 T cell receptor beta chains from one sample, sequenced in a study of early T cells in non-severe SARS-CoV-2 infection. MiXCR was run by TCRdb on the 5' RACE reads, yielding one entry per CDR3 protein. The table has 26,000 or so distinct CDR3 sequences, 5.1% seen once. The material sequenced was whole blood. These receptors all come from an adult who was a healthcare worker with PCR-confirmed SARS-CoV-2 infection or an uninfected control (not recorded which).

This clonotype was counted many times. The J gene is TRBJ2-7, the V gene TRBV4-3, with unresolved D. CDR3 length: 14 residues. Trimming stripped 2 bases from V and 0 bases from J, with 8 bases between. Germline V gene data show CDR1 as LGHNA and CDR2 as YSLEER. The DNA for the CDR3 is TGCGCCAGCAGCCAAAACGGTGGCTCCTACGAGCAGTACTTC. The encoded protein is CASSQNGGSYEQYF.

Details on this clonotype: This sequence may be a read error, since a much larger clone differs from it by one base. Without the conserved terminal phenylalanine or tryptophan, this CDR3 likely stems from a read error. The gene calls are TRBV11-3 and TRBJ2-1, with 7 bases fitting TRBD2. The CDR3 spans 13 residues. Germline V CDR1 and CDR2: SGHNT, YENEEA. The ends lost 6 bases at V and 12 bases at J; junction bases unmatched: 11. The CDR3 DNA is TGTGCCAGCAGTACCGCAATTGGGAGGGGGCAGTTCTCC. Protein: CASSTAIGRGQFS.

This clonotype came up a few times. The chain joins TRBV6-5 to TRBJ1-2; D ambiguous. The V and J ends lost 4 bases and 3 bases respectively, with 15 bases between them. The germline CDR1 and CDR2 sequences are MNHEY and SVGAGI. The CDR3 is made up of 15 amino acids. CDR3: CASSSLGKGDYGYTF. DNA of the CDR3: TGTGCCAGCAGTTCCCTCGGGAAGGGAGACTATGGCTACACCTTC.

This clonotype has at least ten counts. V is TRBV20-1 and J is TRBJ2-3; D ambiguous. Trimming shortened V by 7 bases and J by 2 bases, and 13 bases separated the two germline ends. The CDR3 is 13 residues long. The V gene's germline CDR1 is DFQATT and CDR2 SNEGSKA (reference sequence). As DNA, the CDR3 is TGCAGTGGACGATCCGGGCACACAGATACGCAGTATTTT. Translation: CSGRSGHTDTQYF.

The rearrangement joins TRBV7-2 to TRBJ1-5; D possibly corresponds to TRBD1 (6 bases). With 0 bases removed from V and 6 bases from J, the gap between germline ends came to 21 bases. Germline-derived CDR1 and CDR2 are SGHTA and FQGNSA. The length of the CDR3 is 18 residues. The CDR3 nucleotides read TGTGCCAGCAGCTTAGCGCTGTTGGCAGGGGTACTCAGTCAGCCCCAGCATTTT. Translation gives CASSLALLAGVLSQPQHF.

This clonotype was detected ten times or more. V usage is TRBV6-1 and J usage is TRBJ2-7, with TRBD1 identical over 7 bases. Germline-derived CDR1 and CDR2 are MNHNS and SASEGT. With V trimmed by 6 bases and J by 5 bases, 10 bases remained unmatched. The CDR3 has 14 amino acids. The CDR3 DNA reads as TGTGCCAGCAGCCTCGGACAGGTCCTGGACGAGCAGTACTTC. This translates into CASSLGQVLDEQYF.

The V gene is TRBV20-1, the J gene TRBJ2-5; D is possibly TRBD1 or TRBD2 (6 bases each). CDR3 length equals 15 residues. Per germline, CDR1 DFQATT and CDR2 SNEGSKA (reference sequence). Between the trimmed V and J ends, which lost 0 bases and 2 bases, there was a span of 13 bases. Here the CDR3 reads CSARDIGGGQETQYF. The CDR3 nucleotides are TGCAGTGCTAGAGATATCGGGGGCGGGCAAGAGACCCAGTACTTC.

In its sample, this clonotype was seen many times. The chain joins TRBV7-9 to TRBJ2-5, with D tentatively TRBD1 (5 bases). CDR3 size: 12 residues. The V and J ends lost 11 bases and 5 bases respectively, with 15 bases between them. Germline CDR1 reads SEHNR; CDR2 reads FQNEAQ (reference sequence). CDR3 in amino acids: CAGRGLSETQYF. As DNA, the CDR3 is TGTGCCGGAAGGGGTCTGAGTGAGACCCAGTACTTC.

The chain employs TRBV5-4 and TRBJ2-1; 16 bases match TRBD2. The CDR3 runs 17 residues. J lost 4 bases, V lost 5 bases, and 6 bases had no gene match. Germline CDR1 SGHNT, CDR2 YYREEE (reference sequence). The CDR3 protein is CASRSGTSGGAYNEQFF. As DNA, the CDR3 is TGTGCCAGCAGGTCCGGGACTAGCGGGGGGGCTTACAATGAGCAGTTCTTC.

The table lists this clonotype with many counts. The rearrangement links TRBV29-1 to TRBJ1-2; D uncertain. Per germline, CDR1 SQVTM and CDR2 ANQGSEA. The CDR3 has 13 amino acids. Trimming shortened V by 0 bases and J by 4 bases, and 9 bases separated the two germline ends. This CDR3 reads CSVEDSGRYGYTF. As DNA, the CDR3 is TGCAGCGTTGAAGATTCAGGTCGCTATGGCTACACCTTC.

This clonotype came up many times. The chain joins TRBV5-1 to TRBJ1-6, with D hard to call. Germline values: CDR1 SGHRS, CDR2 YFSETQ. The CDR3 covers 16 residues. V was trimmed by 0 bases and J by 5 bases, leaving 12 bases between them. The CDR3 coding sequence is TGCGCCAGCAGCTTGGCATCCGGAAGGGATAATTCACCCCTCCACTTT. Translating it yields CASSLASGRDNSPLHF.

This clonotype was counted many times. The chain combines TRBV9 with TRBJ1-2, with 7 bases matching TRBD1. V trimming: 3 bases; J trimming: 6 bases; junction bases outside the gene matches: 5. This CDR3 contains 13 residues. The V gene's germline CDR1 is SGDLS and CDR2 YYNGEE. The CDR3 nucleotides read TGTGCCAGCAGCGCCGGACAGGCCCATGGCTACACCTTC. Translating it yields CASSAGQAHGYTF.

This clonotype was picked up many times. The CDR3 bases are TGTGCCAGCAGCGGGGGGACAGGGATCTATGGCTACACCTTC. The encoded protein is CASSGGTGIYGYTF. The chain carries TRBV7-9 and TRBJ1-2; TRBD1 aligns across 9 bases. The germline V gene encodes CDR1 SEHNR and CDR2 FQNEAQ (reference sequence). CDR3 length: 14 amino acids. J gave up 4 bases and V 5 bases, and 5 bases lay outside the gene matches.

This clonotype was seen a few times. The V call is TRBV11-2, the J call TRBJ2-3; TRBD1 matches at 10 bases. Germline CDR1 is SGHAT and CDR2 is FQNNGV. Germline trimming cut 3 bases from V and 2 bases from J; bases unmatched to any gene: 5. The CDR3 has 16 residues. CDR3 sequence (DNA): TGTGCCAGCAGCTTCGGGACAGGGGTGTCCACAGATACGCAGTATTTT. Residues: CASSFGTGVSTDTQYF.

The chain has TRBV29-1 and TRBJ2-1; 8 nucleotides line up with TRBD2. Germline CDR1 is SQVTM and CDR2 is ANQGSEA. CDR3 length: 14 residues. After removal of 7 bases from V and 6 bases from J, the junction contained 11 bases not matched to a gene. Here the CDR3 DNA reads TGCAGCGGCGGGCCGGGACTAGGCGGCAATGAGCAGTTCTTC. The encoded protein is CSGGPGLGGNEQFF.

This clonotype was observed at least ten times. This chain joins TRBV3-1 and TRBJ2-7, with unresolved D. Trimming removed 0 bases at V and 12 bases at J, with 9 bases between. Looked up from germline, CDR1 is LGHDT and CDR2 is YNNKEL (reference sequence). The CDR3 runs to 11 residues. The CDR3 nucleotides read TGTGCCAGCAGCCAAGACCCAAGGATGTACTTC. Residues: CASSQDPRMYF.

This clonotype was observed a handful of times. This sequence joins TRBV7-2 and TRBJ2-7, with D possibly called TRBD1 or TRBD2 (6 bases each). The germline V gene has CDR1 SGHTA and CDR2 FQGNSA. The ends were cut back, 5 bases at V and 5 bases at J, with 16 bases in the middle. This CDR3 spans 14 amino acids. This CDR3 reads CASSPKGGIHEQYF. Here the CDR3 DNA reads TGTGCCAGCAGCCCGAAGGGGGGCATCCACGAGCAGTACTTC. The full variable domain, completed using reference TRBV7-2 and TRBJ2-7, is GAGVSQSPSNKVTEKGKDVELRCDPISGHTALYWYRQSLGQGLEFLIYFQGNSAPDKSGLPSDRFSAERTGGSVSTLTIQRTQQEDSAVYLCASSPKGGIHEQYFGPGTRLTVT.